This is a list of T cell receptor beta chains from one sample in a study of CD8+CD57+ T cells in acquired aplastic anemia. TCRdb itself ran the reads through MiXCR, one entry per CDR3 protein. The sample contains under 350,000 distinct CDR3 sequences, 50% to 70% of which appear only once. Material for sequencing was sorted CD4+, CD8+, or CD8+CD57+ T cells (not recorded which) from PBMCs. The receptors stem from a human donor with severe aplastic anemia or a healthy control (not recorded which). Each CDR3 is given with its conserved first and last residue. Fields, in order: CDR3 length, D gene, clone size, J gene, V gene, CDR3 protein, CDR3 DNA. A D gene is named only where the DNA matches it firmly. Not every row has a clone size; where given, it reads once, few, many or a size class.

length: 14
D: NA
size: NA
J: TRBJ2-7
V: TRBV7-2
CDR3: CASSLGRITYEQYF
DNA: TGTGCCAGCAGCTTGGGACGGATTACCTACGAGCAGTACTTC

length: 14
D: TRBD1
size: NA
J: TRBJ1-2
V: TRBV2
CDR3: CASHFETGGSGYTF
DNA: TGTGCCAGCCACTTCGAGACAGGGGGCTCTGGCTACACCTTC

length: 11
D: TRBD2
size: NA
J: TRBJ2-3
V: TRBV29-1
CDR3: CSAGGADTQYF
DNA: TGCAGCGCCGGGGGGGCGGATACGCAGTATTTT

length: 16
D: TRBD1
size: many
J: TRBJ2-7
V: TRBV3-1
CDR3: CASSQDQDRVYYEQYF
DNA: TGTGCCAGCAGCCAGGATCAGGACAGGGTCTACTACGAGCAGTACTTC

length: 14
D: TRBD1
size: NA
J: TRBJ2-1
V: TRBV20-1
CDR3: CSASWDRGYNEQFF
DNA: TGCAGTGCTAGCTGGGACAGGGGATACAATGAGCAGTTCTTC

length: 15
D: TRBD1
size: NA
J: TRBJ2-7
V: TRBV20-1
CDR3: CSARPIDRAIYEQYF
DNA: TGCAGTGCTAGACCGATTGACAGGGCAATTTACGAGCAGTACTTC

length: 14
D: TRBD2
size: NA
J: TRBJ2-1
V: TRBV20-1
CDR3: CSASDLAGGDEQFF
DNA: TGCAGTGCTAGTGACCTAGCGGGAGGCGATGAGCAGTTCTTC

length: 15
D: TRBD1
size: many
J: TRBJ2-1
V: TRBV20-1
CDR3: CSARAGTGPYNEQFF
DNA: TGCAGTGCTAGAGCCGGGACAGGCCCCTACAATGAGCAGTTCTTC

length: 17
D: TRBD1
size: few
J: TRBJ1-6
V: TRBV25-1
CDR3: CASSESRTGAGYSPLHF
DNA: TGTGCCAGCAGTGAATCGAGGACAGGGGCTGGGTATTCACCCCTCCACTTT

length: 15
D: TRBD1
size: NA
J: TRBJ1-2
V: TRBV12-3/TRBV12-4
CDR3: CASSLDETGGSGYTF
DNA: TGTGCCAGCAGTTTGGACGAGACAGGGGGCTCTGGCTACACCTTC

length: 15
D: NA
size: NA
J: TRBJ1-5
V: TRBV20-1
CDR3: CSARKQGGGNQPQHF
DNA: TGCAGTGCTAGAAAACAGGGAGGTGGCAATCAGCCCCAGCATTTT

length: 15
D: TRBD2
size: NA
J: TRBJ2-1
V: TRBV7-3
CDR3: CASSLMAGVPNEQFF
DNA: TGTGCCAGCAGCTTAATGGCGGGAGTGCCTAATGAGCAGTTCTTC

length: 19
D: TRBD2
size: many
J: TRBJ2-1
V: TRBV9
CDR3: CASSVGGSGGLGSYNEQFF
DNA: TGTGCCAGCAGCGTAGGCGGTAGCGGGGGCCTGGGCTCCTACAATGAGCAGTTCTTC

length: 15
D: NA
size: once
J: TRBJ1-3
V: TRBV19
CDR3: CASSPVEAAGNTIYF
DNA: TGTGCCAGTAGTCCCGTGGAGGCGGCTGGAAACACCATATATTTT

length: 14
D: NA
size: once
J: TRBJ1-3
V: TRBV19
CDR3: CASSNRRIPNTIYF
DNA: TGTGCCAGTAGTAATCGACGGATTCCAAACACCATATATTTT

length: 14
D: TRBD1
size: NA
J: TRBJ1-2
V: TRBV6-4
CDR3: CVRTGGDGGYGYTF
DNA: TGTGTCCGGACAGGGGGCGATGGCGGCTATGGCTACACCTTC

length: 11
D: TRBD2
size: NA
J: TRBJ2-7
V: TRBV2
CDR3: CASGGVYEQYF
DNA: TGTGCCAGCGGGGGGGTCTACGAGCAGTACTTC

length: 14
D: TRBD1
size: NA
J: TRBJ2-5
V: TRBV7-8
CDR3: CASSPGDREYAQYF
DNA: TGTGCCAGCAGCCCTGGGGACAGGGAATACGCCCAGTACTTC

length: 15
D: TRBD1
size: NA
J: TRBJ2-1
V: TRBV24-1
CDR3: CATSDPGQGVGEQFF
DNA: TGTGCCACCAGTGATCCGGGACAGGGGGTTGGTGAGCAGTTCTTC

length: 14
D: TRBD1
size: many
J: TRBJ1-1
V: TRBV6-5
CDR3: CASSTQMTGSEAFF
DNA: TGTGCCAGCAGCACACAGATGACAGGGTCTGAAGCTTTCTTT

length: 14
D: NA
size: NA
J: TRBJ1-5
V: TRBV10-3
CDR3: CAISESQSNQPQHF
DNA: TGTGCCATCAGTGAGTCACAGTCCAATCAGCCCCAGCATTTT

length: 16
D: TRBD1
size: many
J: TRBJ1-2
V: TRBV12-5
CDR3: CASGPGPGTGSYGYTF
DNA: TGTGCTAGTGGTCCCGGTCCCGGGACAGGCTCGTATGGCTACACCTTC

length: 19
D: TRBD2
size: few
J: TRBJ2-3
V: TRBV7-9
CDR3: CASSSPLAGDVPGTDTQYF
DNA: TGTGCCAGCAGCAGCCCCTTAGCGGGAGACGTGCCGGGCACAGATACGCAGTATTTT

length: 16
D: NA
size: NA
J: TRBJ1-1
V: TRBV20-1
CDR3: CSASGEDSKLNTEAFF
DNA: TGCAGTGCTAGCGGGGAGGACAGCAAACTGAACACTGAAGCTTTCTTT

length: 15
D: TRBD1
size: NA
J: TRBJ1-6
V: TRBV20-1
CDR3: CSASSGQGRVSPLHF
DNA: TGCAGTGCTAGCTCTGGACAGGGCAGAGTTTCACCCCTCCACTTT

length: 13
D: NA
size: NA
J: TRBJ1-2
V: TRBV24-1
CDR3: CASQGSSNYGYTF
DNA: TGTGCCAGCCAGGGGAGTAGTAACTATGGCTACACCTTC

length: 16
D: TRBD2
size: few
J: TRBJ2-5
V: TRBV11-2
CDR3: CASSLASGGFQETQYF
DNA: TGTGCCAGCAGCTTAGCTAGCGGGGGGTTCCAAGAGACCCAGTACTTC

length: 15
D: TRBD1
size: NA
J: TRBJ1-4
V: TRBV6-5
CDR3: CASSTSGTGDEKLFF
DNA: TGTGCCAGCAGTACTAGCGGGACAGGGGATGAAAAACTGTTTTTT

length: 14
D: NA
size: many
J: TRBJ1-4
V: TRBV5-5
CDR3: CASSFWGANEKLFF
DNA: TGTGCCAGCAGCTTTTGGGGCGCGAATGAAAAACTGTTTTTT

length: 13
D: NA
size: many
J: TRBJ2-5
V: TRBV18
CDR3: CASSPGYPETQYF
DNA: TGTGCCAGCTCACCTGGCTACCCAGAGACCCAGTACTTC

length: 16
D: TRBD2
size: NA
J: TRBJ2-5
V: TRBV7-9
CDR3: CASSLDGASGQETQYF
DNA: TGTGCCAGCAGCTTAGATGGGGCTAGCGGTCAAGAGACCCAGTACTTC

length: 16
D: NA
size: many
J: TRBJ2-1
V: TRBV5-1
CDR3: CASSLEGQDSYNEQFF
DNA: TGCGCCAGCAGCTTGGAAGGGCAGGATTCCTACAATGAGCAGTTCTTC

length: 17
D: TRBD2
size: few
J: TRBJ2-2
V: TRBV27
CDR3: CASSGLAASRGTGELFF
DNA: TGTGCCAGCTCGGGACTAGCGGCGTCGCGAGGCACCGGGGAGCTGTTTTTT

length: 16
D: NA
size: many
J: TRBJ1-6
V: TRBV5-6
CDR3: CASSLVAGIANSPLHF
DNA: TGTGCCAGCAGCTTGGTTGCGGGAATCGCTAATTCACCCCTCCACTTT

length: 14
D: NA
size: many
J: TRBJ2-7
V: TRBV20-1
CDR3: CSALVPQGFYEQYF
DNA: TGCAGTGCTCTGGTTCCTCAGGGTTTCTACGAGCAGTACTTC

length: 14
D: NA
size: NA
J: TRBJ2-7
V: TRBV7-9
CDR3: CASSLASGSHEQYF
DNA: TGTGCCAGCAGCTTGGCATCAGGGAGCCACGAGCAGTACTTC

length: 15
D: NA
size: NA
J: TRBJ1-1
V: TRBV9
CDR3: CASSVRGGVGTEAFF
DNA: TGTGCCAGCAGCGTACGGGGGGGTGTTGGCACTGAAGCTTTCTTT

length: 14
D: NA
size: once
J: TRBJ2-1
V: TRBV19
CDR3: CASKDIDGYNEQFF
DNA: TGTGCCAGTAAGGACATCGATGGATACAATGAGCAGTTCTTC

length: 13
D: NA
size: many
J: TRBJ2-2
V: TRBV6-6
CDR3: CASSYWQPGELFF
DNA: TGTGCCAGCAGTTATTGGCAGCCCGGGGAGCTGTTTTTT

length: 13
D: NA
size: NA
J: TRBJ1-5
V: TRBV30
CDR3: CAWTQFGNQPQHF
DNA: TGTGCCTGGACTCAGTTTGGCAATCAGCCCCAGCATTTT

length: 16
D: TRBD2
size: once
J: TRBJ2-5
V: TRBV7-2
CDR3: CASSLRTSGRLETQYF
DNA: TGTGCCAGCAGCCTTAGGACTAGCGGGAGGCTTGAGACCCAGTACTTC

length: 15
D: TRBD1
size: NA
J: TRBJ2-7
V: TRBV19
CDR3: CASSMGQALSYEQYF
DNA: TGTGCCAGTAGTATGGGACAGGCTCTCTCCTACGAGCAGTACTTC

length: 14
D: NA
size: few
J: TRBJ1-6
V: TRBV7-9
CDR3: CASSLEWGQSPLHF
DNA: TGTGCCAGCAGCTTAGAGTGGGGCCAGTCACCCCTCCACTTT

length: 13
D: TRBD1
size: NA
J: TRBJ2-7
V: TRBV10-3
CDR3: CAISAGTGYEQYF
DNA: TGTGCTATCAGTGCCGGGACAGGCTACGAGCAGTACTTC

length: 13
D: TRBD1
size: NA
J: TRBJ1-5
V: TRBV10-3
CDR3: CAIMGQLNQPQHF
DNA: TGTGCCATCATGGGACAGCTCAATCAGCCCCAGCATTTT

length: 15
D: NA
size: NA
J: TRBJ1-2
V: TRBV2
CDR3: CASRPTLGGVYGYTF
DNA: TGTGCCAGCAGACCCACACTGGGGGGCGTCTATGGCTACACCTTC

length: 16
D: TRBD1
size: NA
J: TRBJ1-6
V: TRBV4-1
CDR3: CASSQDWAGGNSSLHF
DNA: TGCGCCAGCAGCCAGGATTGGGCAGGGGGTAATTCATCCCTCCACTTT

length: 13
D: TRBD1
size: many
J: TRBJ1-1
V: TRBV6-1
CDR3: CASPPTGTTEAFF
DNA: TGTGCCAGCCCCCCGACAGGGACCACTGAAGCTTTCTTT